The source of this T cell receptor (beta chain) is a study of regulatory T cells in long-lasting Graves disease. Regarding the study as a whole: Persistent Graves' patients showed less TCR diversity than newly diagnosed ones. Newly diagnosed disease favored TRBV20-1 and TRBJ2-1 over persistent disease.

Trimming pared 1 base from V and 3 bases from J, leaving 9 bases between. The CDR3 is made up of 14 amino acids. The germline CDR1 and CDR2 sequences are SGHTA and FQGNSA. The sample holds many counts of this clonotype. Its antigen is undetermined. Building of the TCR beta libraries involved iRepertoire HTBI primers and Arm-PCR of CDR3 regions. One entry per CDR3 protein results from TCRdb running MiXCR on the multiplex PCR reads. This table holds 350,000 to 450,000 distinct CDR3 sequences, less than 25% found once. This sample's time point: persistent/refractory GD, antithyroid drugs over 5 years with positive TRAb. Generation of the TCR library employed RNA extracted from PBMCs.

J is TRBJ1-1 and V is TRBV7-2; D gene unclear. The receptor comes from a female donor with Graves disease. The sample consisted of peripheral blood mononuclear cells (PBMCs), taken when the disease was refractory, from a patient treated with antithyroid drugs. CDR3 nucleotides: TGTGCCAGCAGCTTAGAAGTTCAGCACACTGAAGCTTTCTTT. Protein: CASSLEVQHTEAFF. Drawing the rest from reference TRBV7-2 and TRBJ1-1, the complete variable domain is GAGVSQSPSNKVTEKGKDVELRCDPISGHTALYWYRQSLGQGLEFLIYFQGNSAPDKSGLPSDRFSAERTGGSVSTLTIQRTQQEDSAVYLCASSLEVQHTEAFFGQGTRLTVV.